This T cell receptor (beta chain) was documented in a study of blood T cell repertoires in COVID-19. The wider study: Samples taken during acute and convalescent COVID-19 were collected in the United States, Italy and Spain.

Using immunoSEQ multiplex PCR, the repertoire was profiled, and TCRdb retains in-frame clones only, with some absent. Of hundreds of thousands of clones in the sample, roughly nine tenths were seen once. The germline V and J ends were trimmed by 2 bases and 2 bases, with 10 bases remaining between them. The germline V gene encodes CDR1 GTSNPN and CDR2 SVGIG (reference sequence). The CDR3 runs to 15 residues. Study members were between roughly 18 and 100 years old and lived in around 24 US regions. Two consecutive negative NP/OP PCR tests, clearance, or resolved symptoms defined Cohort 3 recovery. This rearrangement joins TRBV30 to TRBJ1-6, with D unclear. This TCR was sampled from a woman between 35 and 50 years old who had recovered from COVID-19. Sample: PBMCs or T cells enriched from blood (not recorded which). The CDR3 nucleotides are TGTGCCTGGAGTTTTTGGGCCGCCTATAATTCACCCCTCCACTTT. It translates to CAWSFWAAYNSPLHF.